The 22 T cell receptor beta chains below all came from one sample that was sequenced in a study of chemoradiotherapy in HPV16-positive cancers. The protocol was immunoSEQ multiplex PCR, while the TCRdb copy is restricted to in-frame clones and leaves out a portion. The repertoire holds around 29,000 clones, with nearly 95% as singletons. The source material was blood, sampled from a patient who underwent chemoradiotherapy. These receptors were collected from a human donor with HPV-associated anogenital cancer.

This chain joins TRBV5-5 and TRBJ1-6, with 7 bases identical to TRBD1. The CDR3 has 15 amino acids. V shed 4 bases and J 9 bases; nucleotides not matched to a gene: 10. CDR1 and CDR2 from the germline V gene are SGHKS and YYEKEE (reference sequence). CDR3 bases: TGTGCCAGCAGCGAACTACAGGGGTTGGCTTCACCCCTCCACTTT. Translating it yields CASSELQGLASPLHF.

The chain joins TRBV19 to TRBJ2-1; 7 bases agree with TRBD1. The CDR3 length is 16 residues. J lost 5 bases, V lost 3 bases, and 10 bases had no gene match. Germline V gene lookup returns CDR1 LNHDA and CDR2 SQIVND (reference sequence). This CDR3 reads CASSMRTGTVDNEQFF. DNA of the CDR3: TGTGCCAGTAGTATGCGAACCGGGACAGTCGACAATGAGCAGTTCTTC.

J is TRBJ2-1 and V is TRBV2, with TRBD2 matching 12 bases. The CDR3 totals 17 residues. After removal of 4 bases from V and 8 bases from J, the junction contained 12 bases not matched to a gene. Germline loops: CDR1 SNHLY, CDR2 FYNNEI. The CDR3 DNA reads TGTGCCAGCAGTGGAACTAGCGGGAGGATAAGGAATGATGAGCAGTTCTTC. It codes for CASSGTSGRIRNDEQFF.

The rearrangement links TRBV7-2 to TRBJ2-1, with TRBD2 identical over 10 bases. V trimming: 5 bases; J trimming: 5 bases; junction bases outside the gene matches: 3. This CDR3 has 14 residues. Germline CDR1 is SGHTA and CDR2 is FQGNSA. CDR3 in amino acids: CASSSGRGNNEQFF. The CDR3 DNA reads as TGTGCCAGCAGCAGCGGGAGGGGTAACAATGAGCAGTTCTTC.

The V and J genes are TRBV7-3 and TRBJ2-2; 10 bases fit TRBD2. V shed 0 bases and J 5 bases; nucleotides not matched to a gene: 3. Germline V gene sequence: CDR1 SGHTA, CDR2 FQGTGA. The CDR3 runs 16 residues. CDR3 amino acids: CASSLTSGRYTGELFF. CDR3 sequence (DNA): TGTGCCAGCAGCTTAACTAGCGGGAGGTATACCGGGGAGCTGTTTTTT.

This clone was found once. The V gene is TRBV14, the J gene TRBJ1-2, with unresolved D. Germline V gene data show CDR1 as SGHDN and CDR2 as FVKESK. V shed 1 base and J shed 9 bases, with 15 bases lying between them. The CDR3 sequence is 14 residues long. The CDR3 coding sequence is TGTGCCAGCAGCCAAGCAGCGGCCCTTAGGAGCTACACCTTC. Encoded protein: CASSQAAALRSYTF.

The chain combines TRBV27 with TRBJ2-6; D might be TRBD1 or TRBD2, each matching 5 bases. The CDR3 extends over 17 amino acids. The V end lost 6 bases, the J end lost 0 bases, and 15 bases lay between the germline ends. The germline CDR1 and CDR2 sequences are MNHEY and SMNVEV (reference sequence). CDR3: CASRTGAASSGANVLTF. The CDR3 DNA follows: TGTGCCAGCAGGACCGGGGCGGCGAGCTCTGGGGCCAACGTCCTGACTTTC.

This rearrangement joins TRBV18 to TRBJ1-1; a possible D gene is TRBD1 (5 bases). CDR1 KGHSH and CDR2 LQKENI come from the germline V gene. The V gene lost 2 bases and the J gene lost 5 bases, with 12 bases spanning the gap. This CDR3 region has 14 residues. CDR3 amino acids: CASSPRNHRTEAFF. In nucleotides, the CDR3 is TGTGCCAGCTCACCAAGGAATCACAGGACTGAAGCTTTCTTT. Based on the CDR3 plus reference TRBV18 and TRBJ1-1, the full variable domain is NAGVMQNPRHLVRRRGQEARLRCSPMKGHSHVYWYRQLPEEGLKFMVYLQKENIIDESGMPKERFSAEFPKEGPSILRIQQVVRGDSAAYFCASSPRNHRTEAFFGQGTRLTVV.

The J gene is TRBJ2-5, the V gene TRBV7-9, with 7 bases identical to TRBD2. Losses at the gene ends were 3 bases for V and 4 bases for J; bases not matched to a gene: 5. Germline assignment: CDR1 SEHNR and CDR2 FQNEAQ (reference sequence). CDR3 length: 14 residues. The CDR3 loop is CASSLGGGGETQYF. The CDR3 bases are TGTGCCAGCAGCTTGGGCGGCGGGGGAGAGACCCAGTACTTC. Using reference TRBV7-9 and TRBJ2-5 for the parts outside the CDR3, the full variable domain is DTGVSQNPRHKITKRGQNVTFRCDPISEHNRLYWYRQTLGQGPEFLTYFQNEAQLEKSRLLSDRFSAERPKGSFSTLEIQRTEQGDSAMYLCASSLGGGGETQYFGPGTRLLVL.

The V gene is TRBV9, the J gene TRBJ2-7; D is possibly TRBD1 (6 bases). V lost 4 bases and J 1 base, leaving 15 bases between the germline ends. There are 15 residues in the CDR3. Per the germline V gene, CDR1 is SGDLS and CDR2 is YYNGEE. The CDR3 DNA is TGTGCCAGCAGCCCCGGGTGGGGGCGTTCCTACGAGCAGTACTTC. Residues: CASSPGWGRSYEQYF.

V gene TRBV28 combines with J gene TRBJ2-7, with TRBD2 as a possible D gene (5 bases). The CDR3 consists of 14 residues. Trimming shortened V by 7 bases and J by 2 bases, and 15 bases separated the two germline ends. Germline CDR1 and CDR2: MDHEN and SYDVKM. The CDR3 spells CASTPTLATYEQYF. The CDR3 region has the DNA TGTGCCAGCACTCCTACCCTAGCTACCTACGAGCAGTACTTC. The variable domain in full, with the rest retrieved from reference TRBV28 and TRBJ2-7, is DVKVTQSSRYLVKRTGEKVFLECVQDMDHENMFWYRQDPGLGLRLIYFSYDVKMKEKGDIPEGYSVSREKKERFSLILESASTNQTSMYLCASTPTLATYEQYFGPGTRLTVT.

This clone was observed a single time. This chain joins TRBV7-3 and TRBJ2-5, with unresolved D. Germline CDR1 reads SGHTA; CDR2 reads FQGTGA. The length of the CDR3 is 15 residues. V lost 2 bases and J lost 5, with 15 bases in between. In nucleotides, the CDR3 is TGTGCCAGCAGCTTAGGACCCAACCTTCGGGAGACCCAGTACTTC. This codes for CASSLGPNLRETQYF.

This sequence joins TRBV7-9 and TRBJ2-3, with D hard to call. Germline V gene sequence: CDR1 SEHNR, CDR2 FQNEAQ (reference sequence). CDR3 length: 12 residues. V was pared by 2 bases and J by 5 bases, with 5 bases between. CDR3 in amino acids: CASSLSQDTQYF. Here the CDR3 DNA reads TGTGCCAGCAGCTTATCGCAAGATACGCAGTATTTT. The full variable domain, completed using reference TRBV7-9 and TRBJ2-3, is DTGVSQNPRHKITKRGQNVTFRCDPISEHNRLYWYRQTLGQGPEFLTYFQNEAQLEKSRLLSDRFSAERPKGSFSTLEIQRTEQGDSAMYLCASSLSQDTQYFGPGTRLTVL.

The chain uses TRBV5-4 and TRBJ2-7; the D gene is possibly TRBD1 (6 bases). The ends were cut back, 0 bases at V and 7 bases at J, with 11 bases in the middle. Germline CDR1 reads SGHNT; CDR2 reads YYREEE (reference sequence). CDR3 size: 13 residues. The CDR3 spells CASSLGGPGEQYF. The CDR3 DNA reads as TGTGCCAGCAGCTTGGGGGGGCCTGGAGAGCAGTACTTC.

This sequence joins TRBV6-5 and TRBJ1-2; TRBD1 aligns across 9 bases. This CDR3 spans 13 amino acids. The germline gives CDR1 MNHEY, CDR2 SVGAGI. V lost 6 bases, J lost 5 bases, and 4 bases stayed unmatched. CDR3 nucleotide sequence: TGTGCCAGCAGACCTGGACAGGGGTATGGCTACACCTTC. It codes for CASRPGQGYGYTF.

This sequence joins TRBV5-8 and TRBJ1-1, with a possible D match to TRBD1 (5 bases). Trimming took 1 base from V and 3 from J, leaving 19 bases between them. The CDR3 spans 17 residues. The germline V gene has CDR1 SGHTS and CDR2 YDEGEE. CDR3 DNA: TGTGCCAGCAGCTTGTACAATGCCGGGGCTCGGGACACTGAAGCTTTCTTT. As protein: CASSLYNAGARDTEAFF.

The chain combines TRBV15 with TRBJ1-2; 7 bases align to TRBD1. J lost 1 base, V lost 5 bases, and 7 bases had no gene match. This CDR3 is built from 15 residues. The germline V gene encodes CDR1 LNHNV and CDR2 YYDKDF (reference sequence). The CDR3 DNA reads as TGTGCCACCAGCCCACGACGGGACAGTAACTATGGCTACACCTTC. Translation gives CATSPRRDSNYGYTF.

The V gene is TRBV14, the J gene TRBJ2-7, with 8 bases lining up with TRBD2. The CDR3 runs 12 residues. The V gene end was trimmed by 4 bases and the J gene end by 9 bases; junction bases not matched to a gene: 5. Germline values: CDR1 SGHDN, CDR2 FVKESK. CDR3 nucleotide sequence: TGTGCCAGCAGCCCGGGGGGGGTCGTGCAGTACTTC. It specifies CASSPGGVVQYF. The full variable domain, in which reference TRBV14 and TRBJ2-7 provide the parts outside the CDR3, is EAGVTQFPSHSVIEKGQTVTLRCDPISGHDNLYWYRRVMGKEIKFLLHFVKESKQDESGMPNNRFLAERTGGTYSTLKVQPAELEDSGVYFCASSPGGVVQYFGPGTRLTVT.

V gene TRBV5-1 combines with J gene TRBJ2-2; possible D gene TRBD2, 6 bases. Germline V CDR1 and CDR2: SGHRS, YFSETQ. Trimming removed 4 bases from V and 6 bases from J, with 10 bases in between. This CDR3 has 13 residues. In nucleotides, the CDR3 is TGCGCCAGCAGCCCGGGAGAGGCCGGGGAGCTGTTTTTT. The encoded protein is CASSPGEAGELFF.

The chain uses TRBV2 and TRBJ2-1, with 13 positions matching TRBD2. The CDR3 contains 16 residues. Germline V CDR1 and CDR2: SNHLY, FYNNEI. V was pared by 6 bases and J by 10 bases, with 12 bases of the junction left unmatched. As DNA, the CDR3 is TGTGCCAGCAGCGCGACTAGCGGGGGGCCCTTTGGGGAGCAGTTCTTC. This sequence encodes CASSATSGGPFGEQFF.

The CDR3 DNA sequence: TGTGCCAGCAGTGAATGGCGGACGGGGGTCTCCTACGAGCAGTACTTC. As protein: CASSEWRTGVSYEQYF. V is TRBV25-1 and J is TRBJ2-7, with D tentatively TRBD2 (6 bases). Germline CDR1 is MGHDK and CDR2 is SYGVNS. There are 16 residues in the CDR3. Between the trimmed V and J ends, which lost 1 base and 0 bases, there was a span of 13 bases.

The CDR3 DNA sequence: TGTGCCAGCAGTCCCGAGACAGGGAGTAGACCTGAAAAACTGTTTTTT. Residues: CASSPETGSRPEKLFF. J is TRBJ1-4 and V is TRBV7-9, with 7 nucleotides matching TRBD1. CDR1 and CDR2 from the germline V gene are SEHNR and FQNEAQ (reference sequence). The CDR3 extends over 16 amino acids. The V gene end was trimmed by 6 bases and the J gene end by 7 bases; junction bases not matched to a gene: 14.